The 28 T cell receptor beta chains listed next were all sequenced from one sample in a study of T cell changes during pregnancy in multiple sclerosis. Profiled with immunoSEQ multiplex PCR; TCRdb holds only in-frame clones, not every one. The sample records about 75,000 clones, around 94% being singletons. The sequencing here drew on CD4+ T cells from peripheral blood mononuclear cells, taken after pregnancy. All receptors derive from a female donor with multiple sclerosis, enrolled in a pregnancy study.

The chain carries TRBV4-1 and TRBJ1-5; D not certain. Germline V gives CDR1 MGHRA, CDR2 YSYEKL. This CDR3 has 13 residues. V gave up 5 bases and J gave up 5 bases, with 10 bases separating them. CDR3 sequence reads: CASSSGRDQPQHF. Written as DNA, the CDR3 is TGCGCCAGCAGCTCGGGAAGGGATCAGCCCCAGCATTTT.

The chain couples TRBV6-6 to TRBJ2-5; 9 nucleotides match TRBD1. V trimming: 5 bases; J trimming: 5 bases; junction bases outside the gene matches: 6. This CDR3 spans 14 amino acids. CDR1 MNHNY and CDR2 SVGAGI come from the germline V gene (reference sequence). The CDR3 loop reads CASSPQGATETQYF. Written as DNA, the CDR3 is TGTGCCAGCAGTCCACAGGGGGCGACGGAGACCCAGTACTTC.

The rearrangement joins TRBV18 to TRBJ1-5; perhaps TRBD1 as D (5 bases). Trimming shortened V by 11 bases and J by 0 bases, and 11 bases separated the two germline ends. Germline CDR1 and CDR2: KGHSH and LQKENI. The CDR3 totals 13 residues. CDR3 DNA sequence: TGTGCCTCTACCAGGGTTAGCAATCAGCCCCAGCATTTT. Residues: CASTRVSNQPQHF.

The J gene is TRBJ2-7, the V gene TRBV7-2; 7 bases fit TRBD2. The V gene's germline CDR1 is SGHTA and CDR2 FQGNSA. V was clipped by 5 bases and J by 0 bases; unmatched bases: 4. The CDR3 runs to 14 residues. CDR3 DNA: TGTGCCAGCAGCCAAGCGGGGAGCTCCTACGAGCAGTACTTC. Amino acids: CASSQAGSSYEQYF.

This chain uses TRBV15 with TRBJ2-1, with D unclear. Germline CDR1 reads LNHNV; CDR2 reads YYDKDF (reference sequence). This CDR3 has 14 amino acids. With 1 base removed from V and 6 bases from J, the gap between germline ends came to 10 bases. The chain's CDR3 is CATSRASNSNEQFF. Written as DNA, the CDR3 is TGTGCCACCAGCAGAGCATCCAACAGCAATGAGCAGTTCTTC.

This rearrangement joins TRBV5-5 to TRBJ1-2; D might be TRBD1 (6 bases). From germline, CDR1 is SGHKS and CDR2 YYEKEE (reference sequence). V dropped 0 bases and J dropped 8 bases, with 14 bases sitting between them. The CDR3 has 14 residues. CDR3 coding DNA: TGTGCCAGCAGCTTGGCAGGGGACCTCGGCGGCTACACCTTC. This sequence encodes CASSLAGDLGGYTF.

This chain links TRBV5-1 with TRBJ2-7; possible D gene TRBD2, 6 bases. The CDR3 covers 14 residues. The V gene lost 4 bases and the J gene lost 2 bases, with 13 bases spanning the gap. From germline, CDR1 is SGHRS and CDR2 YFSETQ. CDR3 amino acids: CASSGLGGTYEQYF. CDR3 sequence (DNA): TGCGCCAGCAGCGGCCTCGGAGGGACCTACGAGCAGTACTTC.

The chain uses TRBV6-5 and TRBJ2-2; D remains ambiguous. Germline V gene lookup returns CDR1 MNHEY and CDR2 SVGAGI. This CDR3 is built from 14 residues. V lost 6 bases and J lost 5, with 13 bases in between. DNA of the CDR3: TGTGCCAGCAGGACCTTAGCAAGGACCGGGGAGCTGTTTTTT. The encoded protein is CASRTLARTGELFF.

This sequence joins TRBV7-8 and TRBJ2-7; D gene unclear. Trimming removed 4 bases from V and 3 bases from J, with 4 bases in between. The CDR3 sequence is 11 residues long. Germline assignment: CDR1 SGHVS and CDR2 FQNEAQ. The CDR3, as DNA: TGTGCCAGCAGCTCAGACTACGAGCAGTACTTC. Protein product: CASSSDYEQYF.

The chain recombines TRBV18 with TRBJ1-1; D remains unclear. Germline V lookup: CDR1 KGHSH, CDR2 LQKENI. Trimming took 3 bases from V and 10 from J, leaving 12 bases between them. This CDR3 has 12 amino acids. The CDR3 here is CASSPTGGRAFF. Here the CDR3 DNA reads TGTGCCAGCTCACCTACCGGAGGGCGAGCTTTCTTT.

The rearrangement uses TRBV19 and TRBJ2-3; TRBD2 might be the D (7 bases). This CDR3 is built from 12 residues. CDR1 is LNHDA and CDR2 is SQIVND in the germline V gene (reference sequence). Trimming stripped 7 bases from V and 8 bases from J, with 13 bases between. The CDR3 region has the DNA TGTGCCAGTACGGGGGGCGCGGGTACGCAGTATTTT. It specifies CASTGGAGTQYF.

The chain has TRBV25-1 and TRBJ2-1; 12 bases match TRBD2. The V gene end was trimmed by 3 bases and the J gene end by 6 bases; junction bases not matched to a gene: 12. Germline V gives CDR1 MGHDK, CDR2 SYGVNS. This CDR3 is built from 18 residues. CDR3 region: CASSDPRSSGRAVNEQFF. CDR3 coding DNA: TGTGCCAGCAGTGACCCCCGTTCTAGCGGGAGGGCCGTCAATGAGCAGTTCTTC.

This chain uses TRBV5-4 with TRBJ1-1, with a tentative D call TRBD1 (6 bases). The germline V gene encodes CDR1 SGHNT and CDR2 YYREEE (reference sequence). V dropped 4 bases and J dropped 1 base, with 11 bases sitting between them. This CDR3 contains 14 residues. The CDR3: CASSVGGWNTEAFF. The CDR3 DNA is TGTGCCAGCAGCGTGGGGGGCTGGAACACTGAAGCTTTCTTT.

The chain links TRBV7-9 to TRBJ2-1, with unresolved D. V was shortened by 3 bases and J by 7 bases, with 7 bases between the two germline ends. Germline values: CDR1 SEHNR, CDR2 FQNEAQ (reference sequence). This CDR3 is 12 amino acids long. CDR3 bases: TGTGCCAGCAGCTTCGGTCTGAATGAGCAGTTCTTC. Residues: CASSFGLNEQFF.

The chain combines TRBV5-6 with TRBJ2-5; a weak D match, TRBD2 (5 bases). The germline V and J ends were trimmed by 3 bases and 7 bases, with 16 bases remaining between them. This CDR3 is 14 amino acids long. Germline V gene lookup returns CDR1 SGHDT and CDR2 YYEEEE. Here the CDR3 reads CASSSDGPGWTQYF. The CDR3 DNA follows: TGTGCCAGCAGCTCGGACGGTCCGGGATGGACCCAGTACTTC.

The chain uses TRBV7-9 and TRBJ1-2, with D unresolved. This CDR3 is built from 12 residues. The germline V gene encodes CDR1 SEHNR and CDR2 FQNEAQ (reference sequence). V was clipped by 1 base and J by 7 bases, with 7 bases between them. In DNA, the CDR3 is TGTGCCAGCAGCTTAGTAGCGCGTGGCTACACCTTC. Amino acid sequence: CASSLVARGYTF.

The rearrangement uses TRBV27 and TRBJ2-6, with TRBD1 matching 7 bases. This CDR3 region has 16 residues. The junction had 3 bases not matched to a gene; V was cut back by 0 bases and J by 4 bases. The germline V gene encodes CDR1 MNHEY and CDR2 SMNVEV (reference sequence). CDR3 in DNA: TGTGCCAGCAGTTTATCCACAGGGGTCGGGGCCAACGTCCTGACTTTC. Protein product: CASSLSTGVGANVLTF.

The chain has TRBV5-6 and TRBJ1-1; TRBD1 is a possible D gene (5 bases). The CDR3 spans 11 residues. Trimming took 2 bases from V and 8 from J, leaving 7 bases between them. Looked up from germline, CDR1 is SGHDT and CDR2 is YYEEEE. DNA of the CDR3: TGTGCCAGCAGCTTCAGGGTCGAAGCTTTCTTT. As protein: CASSFRVEAFF.

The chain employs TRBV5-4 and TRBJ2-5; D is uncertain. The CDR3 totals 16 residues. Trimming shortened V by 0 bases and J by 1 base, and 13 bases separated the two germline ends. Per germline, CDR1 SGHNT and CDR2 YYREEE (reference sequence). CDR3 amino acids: CASSLGAGQGQETQYF. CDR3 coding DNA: TGTGCCAGCAGCTTGGGGGCAGGTCAAGGCCAAGAGACCCAGTACTTC. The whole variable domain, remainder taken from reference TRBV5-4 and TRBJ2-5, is ETGVTQSPTHLIKTRGQQVTLRCSSQSGHNTVSWYQQALGQGPQFIFQYYREEENGRGNFPPRFSGLQFPNYSSELNVNALELDDSALYLCASSLGAGQGQETQYFGPGTRLLVL.

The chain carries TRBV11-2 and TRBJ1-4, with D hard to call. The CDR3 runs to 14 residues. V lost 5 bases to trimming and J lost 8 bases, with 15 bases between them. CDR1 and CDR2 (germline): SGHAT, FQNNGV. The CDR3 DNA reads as TGTGCCAGCAGCCCAACGCTACGAGGGGAAAAACTGTTTTTT. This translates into CASSPTLRGEKLFF.

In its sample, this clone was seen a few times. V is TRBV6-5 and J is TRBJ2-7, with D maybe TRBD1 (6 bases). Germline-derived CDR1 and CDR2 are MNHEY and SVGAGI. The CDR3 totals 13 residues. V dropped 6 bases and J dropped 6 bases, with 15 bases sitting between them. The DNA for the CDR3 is TGTGCCAGCAGCCGGTTACAGGGTTTCGAGCAGTACTTC. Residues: CASSRLQGFEQYF.

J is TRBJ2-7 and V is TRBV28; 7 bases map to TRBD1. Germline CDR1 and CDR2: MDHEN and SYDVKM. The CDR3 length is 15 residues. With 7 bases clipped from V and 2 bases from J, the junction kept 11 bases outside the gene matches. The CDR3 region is CASTFSGTGAYEQYF. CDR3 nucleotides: TGTGCCAGCACCTTTTCAGGCACAGGGGCCTACGAGCAGTACTTC.

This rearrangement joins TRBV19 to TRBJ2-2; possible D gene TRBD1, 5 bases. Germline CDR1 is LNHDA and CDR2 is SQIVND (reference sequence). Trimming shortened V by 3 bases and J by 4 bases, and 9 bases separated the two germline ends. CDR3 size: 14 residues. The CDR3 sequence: CASSIQGSTGELFF. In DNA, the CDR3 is TGTGCCAGTAGTATCCAGGGAAGCACCGGGGAGCTGTTTTTT. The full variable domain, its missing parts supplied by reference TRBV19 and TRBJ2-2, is DGGITQSPKYLFRKEGQNVTLSCEQNLNHDAMYWYRQDPGQGLRLIYYSQIVNDFQKGDIAEGYSVSREKKESFPLTVTSAQKNPTAFYLCASSIQGSTGELFFGEGSRLTVL.

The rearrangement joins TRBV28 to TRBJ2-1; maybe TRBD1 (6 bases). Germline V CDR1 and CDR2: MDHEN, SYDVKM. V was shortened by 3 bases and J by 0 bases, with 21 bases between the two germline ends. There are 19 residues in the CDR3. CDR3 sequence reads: CASSFGDTALISSYNEQFF. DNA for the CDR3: TGTGCCAGCAGTTTCGGGGACACGGCGCTGATTAGCTCCTACAATGAGCAGTTCTTC. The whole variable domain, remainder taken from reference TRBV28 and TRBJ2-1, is DVKVTQSSRYLVKRTGEKVFLECVQDMDHENMFWYRQDPGLGLRLIYFSYDVKMKEKGDIPEGYSVSREKKERFSLILESASTNQTSMYLCASSFGDTALISSYNEQFFGPGTRLTVL.

CDR3 nucleotides: TGTGCCAGTAGTATAGCAGGAGGGGCTAGCGGGCACCAAGAGACCCAGTACTTC. This sequence encodes CASSIAGGASGHQETQYF. This chain joins TRBV19 and TRBJ2-5; 8 positions agree with TRBD2. The V gene end was trimmed by 1 base and the J gene end by 0 bases; junction bases not matched to a gene: 10. The CDR3 has 18 residues. In germline, CDR1 is LNHDA, CDR2 SQIVND (reference sequence).

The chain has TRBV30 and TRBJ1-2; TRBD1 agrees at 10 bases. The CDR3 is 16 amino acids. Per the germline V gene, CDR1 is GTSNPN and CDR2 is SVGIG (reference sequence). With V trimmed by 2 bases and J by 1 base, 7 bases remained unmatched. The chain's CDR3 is CAWSQGGDRGNYGYTF. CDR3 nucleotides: TGTGCCTGGAGTCAAGGGGGGGACAGGGGTAACTATGGCTACACCTTC.

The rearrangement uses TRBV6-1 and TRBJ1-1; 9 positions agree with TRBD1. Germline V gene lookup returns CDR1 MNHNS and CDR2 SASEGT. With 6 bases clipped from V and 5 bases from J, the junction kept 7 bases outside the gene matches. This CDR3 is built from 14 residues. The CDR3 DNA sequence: TGTGCCAGCAGGGACACAGGGGGCCATACTGAAGCTTTCTTT. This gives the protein CASRDTGGHTEAFF.

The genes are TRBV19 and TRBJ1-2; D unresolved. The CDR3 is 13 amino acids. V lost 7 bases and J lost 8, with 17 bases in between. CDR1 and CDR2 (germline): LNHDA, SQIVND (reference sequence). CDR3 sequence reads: CASTQVRGEGYTF. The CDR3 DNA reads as TGTGCCAGTACCCAAGTTCGGGGAGAAGGCTACACCTTC.